This T cell receptor beta chain originates from a study of monozygotic twins with inflammatory bowel disease. Germline CDR1 reads DFQATT; CDR2 reads SNEGSKA (reference sequence). The length of the CDR3 is 12 residues. UMIs were attached via template switching, each with a 6-nucleotide sample barcode. Using the 5' RACE reads, TCRdb records one entry per CDR3 protein without DNA. The listing records about 160,000 distinct CDR3 sequences. This clonotype was obtained from a human donor with ulcerative colitis or Crohn's disease, or a healthy co-twin of an affected twin (not recorded which). The sample was blood. The V gene is TRBV20-1, the J gene TRBJ2-1; TCRdb reports TRBD1, a call that lacks DNA to check it against. CDR3 residues: CSAWGARNEQFF.